This entry lists 28 T cell receptor beta chains sequenced from one sample in a study of spatial heterogeneity in lung cancer. As for time point: sample taken at primary tumor resection. TCRs were sequenced from unsorted whole RNA of tumor, nontumor lung or PBMC. Each CDR3 protein is one row after TCRdb ran MiXCR on the 5' RACE reads. Of nearly 15,000 distinct CDR3 sequences in the sample, around 8% are singletons; the top ten hold around 34%. Sequencing was performed on PBMCs, taken at surgery. The receptors were gathered from a female donor with early-stage non-small cell lung cancer.

This clonotype came up many times. The V call is TRBV7-2, the J call TRBJ1-4, with no clear D. Trimming removed 7 bases at V and 8 bases at J, with 17 bases between. Per germline, CDR1 SGHTA and CDR2 FQGNSA. This CDR3 has 14 residues. The CDR3 spells CASTPTMEGEKLFF. The CDR3 DNA is TGTGCCAGCACCCCCACGATGGAGGGCGAAAAACTGTTTTTT.

This clonotype was recorded at least ten times. Sequence at one end of the junction differs from germline and may be a read error. This chain joins TRBV18 and TRBJ1-1; no definite D call. This CDR3 comprises 11 residues. Germline values: CDR1 KGHSH, CDR2 LQKENI. CDR3 in amino acids: CASSPMESVTF. For the CDR3, the DNA is TGTGCCAGCTCACCAATGGAATCCGTAACATTT. Supplemented by reference TRBV18 and TRBJ1-1, the full variable domain reads NAGVMQNPRHLVRRRGQEARLRCSPMKGHSHVYWYRQLPEEGLKFMVYLQKENIIDESGMPKERFSAEFPKEGPSILRIQQVVRGDSAAYFCASSPMESVTFGQGTRLTVV.

This clonotype was picked up many times. The CDR3 reads CASSKLAFTGELFF. The CDR3, as DNA: TGTGCCAGTAGTAAACTAGCGTTTACCGGGGAGCTGTTTTTT. The gene calls are TRBV19 and TRBJ2-2; TRBD2 matches 7 bases. V was pared by 4 bases and J by 5 bases, with 4 bases of the junction left unmatched. The CDR3 totals 14 residues. The germline gives CDR1 LNHDA, CDR2 SQIVND (reference sequence).

This clonotype has ten or more counts. The CDR3 sequence is CSARQGFYEQYF. The CDR3, as DNA: TGCAGTGCCAGACAGGGCTTCTACGAGCAGTACTTC. The V and J genes are TRBV20-1 and TRBJ2-7; TRBD1 aligns across 7 bases. Germline CDR1 and CDR2: DFQATT and SNEGSKA (reference sequence). Trimming at V came to 6 bases and at J to 3 bases, leaving 5 bases not matched to a gene. The CDR3 extends over 12 amino acids.

This clonotype is labeled as medium-sized. The chain employs TRBV6-5 and TRBJ2-7; 8 nucleotides line up with TRBD1. Looked up from germline, CDR1 is MNHEY and CDR2 is SVGAGI. The CDR3 has 14 residues. With 0 bases clipped from V and 4 bases from J, the junction kept 2 bases outside the gene matches. CDR3 bases: TGTGCCAGCAGTTACTCCGGACAGGGTTACGAGCAGTACTTC. Its protein is CASSYSGQGYEQYF.

This clonotype was observed at least ten times. V and J are TRBV2 and TRBJ2-3, with TRBD1 identical over 8 bases. Germline loops: CDR1 SNHLY, CDR2 FYNNEI. The CDR3 is made up of 15 amino acids. After removal of 8 bases from V and 4 bases from J, the junction contained 11 bases not matched to a gene. CDR3 residues: CASFSRTGRPDTQYF. The CDR3 nucleotides are TGTGCCAGCTTTAGTAGGACAGGGCGCCCAGATACGCAGTATTTT.

About this clonotype: This may be a read error: a much more frequent sequence differs by one nucleotide. The V call is TRBV3-1, the J call TRBJ2-1; TRBD1 or TRBD2 may be the D gene (5 bases each). V lost 7 bases to trimming and J lost 12 bases, with 19 bases between them. Germline assignment: CDR1 LGHDT and CDR2 YNNKEL (reference sequence). This CDR3 region has 13 residues. The CDR3 DNA reads as TGTGCCAGCATGGCGTGGGGGATGGATGTGCAGTTCTTC. The encoded protein is CASMAWGMDVQFF.

The chain couples TRBV7-3 to TRBJ1-1; no clear D gene. CDR1 SGHTA and CDR2 FQGTGA come from the germline V gene. The CDR3 spans 18 residues. V shed 1 base and J shed 1 base, with 19 bases lying between them. CDR3 coding DNA: TGTGCCAGCAGCTTAAGGACGAACCCCCTAAACGCGAACACTGAAGCTTTCTTT. Translated: CASSLRTNPLNANTEAFF.

In this sample, this clonotype turned up many times. The rearrangement joins TRBV11-3 to TRBJ2-1, with 8 bases matching TRBD1. This CDR3 is 15 amino acids long. The J segment lost 12 bases and the V segment lost 5 bases, leaving 15 bases of the junction unmatched. Germline V lookup: CDR1 SGHNT, CDR2 YENEEA. In DNA form, the CDR3 reads TGTGCCAGCAGCCCCGGACAGGGAGGAAGAACCGTGCAGTTCTTC. Protein sequence: CASSPGQGGRTVQFF.

In its sample, this clonotype is medium-sized. This chain links TRBV19 with TRBJ2-2; 7 bases agree with TRBD2. The CDR3 extends over 16 amino acids. From germline, CDR1 is LNHDA and CDR2 SQIVND (reference sequence). Trimming removed 3 bases from V and 5 bases from J; junction bases left unmatched: 9. The chain's CDR3 is CASSISGGSVTGELFF. Here the CDR3 DNA reads TGTGCCAGTAGTATTTCGGGCGGGAGTGTGACCGGGGAGCTGTTTTTT.

The chain recombines TRBV5-6 with TRBJ2-1, with TRBD1 matching 12 bases. This CDR3 contains 17 residues. From germline, CDR1 is SGHDT and CDR2 YYEEEE. Germline trimming cut 1 base from V and 6 bases from J; bases unmatched to any gene: 8. The CDR3 nucleotides are TGTGCCAGCAGCTTGTATGGGGACAGGGGGCGACTCAATGAGCAGTTCTTC. Translation: CASSLYGDRGRLNEQFF.

The rearrangement uses TRBV6-2 or TRBV6-3 and TRBJ1-5; D remains ambiguous. With 0 bases removed from V and 7 bases from J, the gap between germline ends came to 10 bases. Germline values: CDR1 MNHEY, CDR2 SVGEGT. The CDR3 length is 14 residues. CDR3: CASSYSSLLQPQHF. Written as DNA, the CDR3 is TGTGCCAGCAGTTACTCGTCCCTTCTCCAGCCCCAGCATTTT.

Comment on this clonotype: This clone may be a read error of a much larger clone one base away. J is TRBJ2-3 and V is TRBV7-2; the D gene is possibly TRBD2 (6 bases). This CDR3 has 11 amino acids. V was shortened by 4 bases and J by 11 bases, with 10 bases between the two germline ends. Germline loops: CDR1 SGHTA, CDR2 FQGNSA. DNA of the CDR3: TGTGCCAGCAGCTACGGGACTTTGCAGTATTTT. It translates to CASSYGTLQYF.

As regards this clonotype: A much larger clone differs from this one at a single base, so this may be a read error. The chain has TRBV20-1 and TRBJ2-2; no clear D gene. V was clipped by 0 bases and J by 9 bases, with 8 bases between them. The CDR3 sequence is 12 residues long. CDR1 and CDR2 from the germline V gene are DFQATT and SNEGSKA (reference sequence). CDR3 sequence (DNA): TGCAGTGCTAGAGAGGGGATCTGGGAGCTGTTTTTT. Protein: CSAREGIWELFF.

This clonotype was picked up many times. CDR3 bases: TGTGCCTGGAGTGTAACCTCAGATACGCAGTATTTT. Translation gives CAWSVTSDTQYF. This chain connects TRBV30 to TRBJ2-3; D ambiguous. Germline assignment: CDR1 GTSNPN and CDR2 SVGIG (reference sequence). CDR3 size: 12 residues. Trimming left V 0 bases short and J 4 bases short, with 5 bases between.

In this sample, this clonotype turned up a few times. J is TRBJ2-1 and V is TRBV7-9; D not resolved. Germline CDR1 SEHNR, CDR2 FQNEAQ (reference sequence). This CDR3 has 15 amino acids. The V end was cut by 4 bases, the J end by 0 bases, with 10 bases between. This chain's CDR3 is CASSYSPSSYNEQFF. CDR3 nucleotide sequence: TGTGCCAGCAGCTACAGCCCTAGCTCCTACAATGAGCAGTTCTTC.

This clonotype occurred many times. The V call is TRBV5-1, the J call TRBJ2-1; D is uncertain. The V gene lost 0 bases and the J gene lost 2 bases, with 12 bases spanning the gap. Germline V CDR1 and CDR2: SGHRS, YFSETQ. CDR3 length equals 16 residues. The CDR3 spells CASSLGALRAYNEQFF. CDR3 nucleotides: TGCGCCAGCAGCTTGGGCGCTTTAAGGGCCTACAATGAGCAGTTCTTC.

This clonotype was counted ten times or more. The rearrangement uses TRBV28 and TRBJ2-7; 11 nucleotides agree with TRBD2. J gave up 4 bases and V 6 bases, and 8 bases lay outside the gene matches. CDR1 is MDHEN, CDR2 SYDVKM, per germline. The CDR3 spans 15 residues. DNA of the CDR3: TGTGCCAGCAGAACTACCGGGACTAGCGGTTACGAGCAGTACTTC. Its translation is CASRTTGTSGYEQYF.

In its sample, this clonotype is medium-sized (0.01 to 0.1%). This rearrangement joins TRBV7-6 to TRBJ2-2; D may be TRBD2 (7 bases). In germline, CDR1 is SGHVS, CDR2 FNYEAQ. With 6 bases removed from V and 1 base from J, the gap between germline ends came to 15 bases. The CDR3 is 16 residues long. The CDR3 sequence is CASSQRGGENTGELFF. CDR3 bases: TGTGCCAGCAGTCAGAGGGGGGGCGAGAACACCGGGGAGCTGTTTTTT.

The sample holds many counts of this clonotype. The genes are TRBV7-9 and TRBJ2-7; D might be TRBD2 (6 bases). This CDR3 spans 16 amino acids. Trimming stripped 1 base from V and 2 bases from J, with 15 bases between. Germline CDR1 SEHNR, CDR2 FQNEAQ (reference sequence). The DNA of the CDR3 is TGTGCCAGCAGCTTAGGAGATAGCGGAGGCGCCTACGAGCAGTACTTC. This sequence encodes CASSLGDSGGAYEQYF.

This clonotype was counted many times. The genes are TRBV6-6 and TRBJ1-5; 7 bases align to TRBD1. This CDR3 has 14 amino acids. Germline CDR1 MNHNY, CDR2 SVGAGI (reference sequence). With V trimmed by 8 bases and J by 1 base, 5 bases remained unmatched. CDR3 sequence: CASCETGSNQPQHF. The CDR3 DNA reads as TGTGCCAGCTGCGAGACAGGGAGCAATCAGCCCCAGCATTTT.

In its sample, this clonotype ranks as medium-sized. This chain links TRBV14 with TRBJ2-1; maybe TRBD2 (6 bases). The CDR3 runs to 16 residues. Germline CDR1 is SGHDN and CDR2 is FVKESK. Trimming shortened V by 2 bases and J by 10 bases, and 21 bases separated the two germline ends. The CDR3: CASSQHWNGPGREQFF. CDR3 nucleotide sequence: TGTGCCAGCAGCCAACACTGGAATGGACCCGGGAGAGAGCAGTTCTTC. Using reference TRBV14 and TRBJ2-1 for the parts outside the CDR3, the full variable domain is EAGVTQFPSHSVIEKGQTVTLRCDPISGHDNLYWYRRVMGKEIKFLLHFVKESKQDESGMPNNRFLAERTGGTYSTLKVQPAELEDSGVYFCASSQHWNGPGREQFFGPGTRLTVL.

The V gene is TRBV4-2, the J gene TRBJ1-2, with a possible D match to TRBD1 (5 bases). CDR3 size: 11 residues. The V gene's germline CDR1 is LGHNA and CDR2 YNFKEQ. V lost 1 base and J lost 10, with 7 bases in between. CDR3 in DNA: TGTGCCAGCAGCCAAGGGGGGGACTACACCTTC. Translating gives CASSQGGDYTF.

This clonotype was counted at least ten times. The V and J genes are TRBV7-3 and TRBJ2-1, with D perhaps matching TRBD2 (5 bases). Trimming shortened V by 5 bases and J by 0 bases, and 11 bases separated the two germline ends. Germline V gene lookup returns CDR1 SGHTA and CDR2 FQGTGA. The CDR3 has 15 residues. The CDR3 coding sequence is TGTGCCAGCAGCAACACGGGGAGCTCCTACAATGAGCAGTTCTTC. It specifies CASSNTGSSYNEQFF.

J is TRBJ2-7 and V is TRBV28; unclear D gene. Trimming took 4 bases from V and 7 from J, leaving 5 bases between them. This CDR3 is 10 amino acids long. CDR1 MDHEN and CDR2 SYDVKM come from the germline V gene. The CDR3 spells CASSSVEQYF. The CDR3 DNA follows: TGTGCCAGCAGTTCGGTTGAGCAGTACTTC.

This clonotype was observed at least ten times. This chain links TRBV7-6 with TRBJ2-7, with a possible D match to TRBD2 (5 bases). This CDR3 has 15 residues. From germline, CDR1 is SGHVS and CDR2 FNYEAQ. V was trimmed by 5 bases and J by 0 bases, leaving 14 bases between them. The CDR3 sequence is CASSPQRGSSYEQYF. Here the CDR3 DNA reads TGTGCCAGCAGCCCACAACGCGGGTCCTCCTACGAGCAGTACTTC.

This clonotype was observed many times. The chain employs TRBV15 and TRBJ2-7; D uncertain. Looked up from germline, CDR1 is LNHNV and CDR2 is YYDKDF (reference sequence). The CDR3 length is 12 residues. The germline V and J ends were trimmed by 4 bases and 4 bases, with 8 bases remaining between them. The CDR3 protein is CATSMSGYEQYF. The DNA of the CDR3 is TGTGCCACCAGCATGTCAGGATACGAGCAGTACTTC.

In this sample, this clonotype turned up a few times. This chain connects TRBV7-9 to TRBJ2-7; D perhaps matches TRBD2 (5 bases). V lost 2 bases and J 7 bases, leaving 9 bases between the germline ends. Germline V lookup: CDR1 SEHNR, CDR2 FQNEAQ (reference sequence). This CDR3 comprises 12 residues. CDR3 in DNA: TGTGCCAGCAGCTTAAATAGGAGGGAGCAGTACTTC. The encoded protein is CASSLNRREQYF. The full variable domain, its missing parts supplied by reference TRBV7-9 and TRBJ2-7, is DTGVSQNPRHKITKRGQNVTFRCDPISEHNRLYWYRQTLGQGPEFLTYFQNEAQLEKSRLLSDRFSAERPKGSFSTLEIQRTEQGDSAMYLCASSLNRREQYFGPGTRLTVT.